Listed below are T cell receptor beta chains from one sample, sequenced in a study of human T cells and chemical hapten exposure. TCRdb re-called the RACE reads through MiXCR, storing one row per CDR3 protein. The sample has approximately 180,000 distinct CDR3 sequences, 30% seen once. Sequenced material: whole blood, taken in connection with sensitization to the hapten diphenylcyclopropenone (DPC). These receptor sequences come from a woman aged 30 to 39 with alopecia areata. Some clones in this sample may be carry-over from other donors' samples. The CDR3 runs from the conserved cysteine through the conserved F or W. Rows give clone size only sometimes, using once, few, many, or a class for an expanded clone.

size	J	V	CDR3
few	TRBJ2-7	TRBV6-2/TRBV6-3	CASSYDKVKDYEQYF
-	TRBJ2-7	TRBV14	CASSQVIYEQYF
many	TRBJ1-6	TRBV28	CASSGLNSPLHF
-	TRBJ2-2	TRBV29-1	CSVGQTNTGELFF
few	TRBJ1-4	TRBV6-5	CASSYSSLREGEKLFF
-	TRBJ1-5	TRBV28	CASSEPVDRAPSF
-	TRBJ1-5	TRBV2	CASRDRGLSQPQHF
-	TRBJ2-7	TRBV5-4	CASAIGGRASYEQYF
-	TRBJ2-3	TRBV20-1	CSAVTSGGRDTQYF
few	TRBJ1-1	TRBV4-2	CASSQEGTVNTEAFF
-	TRBJ1-6	TRBV7-9	CASSTQGAGSPLHF
once	TRBJ2-7	TRBV2	CASSVPPSYEQYF
-	TRBJ2-7	TRBV3-1	CASSQGGRNPYEQYF
-	TRBJ1-1	TRBV29-1	CSVGQVVGPTEAFF
few	TRBJ1-2	TRBV29-1	CSVIGNGYTF
few	TRBJ1-2	TRBV12-5	CASGWHGGSYGYTF
once	TRBJ2-4	TRBV29-1	CSVTSTVAKNIQYF
-	TRBJ1-2	TRBV20-1	CSARGDTGDYNYGYTF
few	TRBJ1-1	TRBV16	CASSRLAGMNTEAFF
few	TRBJ2-2	TRBV29-1	CSVTSGSLTGELFF
-	TRBJ2-1	TRBV29-1	CSVVGSGGAYKQFF
-	TRBJ2-3	TRBV7-9	CASSFGGLSGTDTQYF
many	TRBJ2-5	TRBV20-1	CSATGQYF
few	TRBJ1-2	TRBV4-2	CASSQGGRERHYGYTF
few	TRBJ1-5	TRBV28	CASSPTDIVNQPQHF
-	TRBJ2-7	TRBV7-9	CASSSLVLGEQYF
-	TRBJ2-1	TRBV27	CASSFLAGGPGEQFF
few	TRBJ2-7	TRBV7-2	CASSLVASGPTSSYEQYF
-	TRBJ2-3	TRBV7-2	CASSLELAADTQYF